These 2 T cell receptor beta chains were all obtained from the same sample, sequenced in a study of OX40 agonist ivuxolimab in advanced cancers. Generated by immunoSEQ multiplex PCR, the TCRdb table keeps only in-frame clones and is missing some. Of over 60,000 clones in the sample, 94% are singletons; the top ten hold approximately 14%. The specimen comprised CD4+ or CD8+ T cells sorted from blood, sampled in a trial of the OX40 agonist ivuxolimab. These TCRs come from an adult with an advanced solid tumor such as melanoma, head and neck, liver or kidney cancer.

The V call is TRBV6-5, the J call TRBJ2-7; 9 nucleotides line up with TRBD1. CDR3 length: 14 amino acids. V lost 8 bases, J lost 6 bases, and 11 bases stayed unmatched. Germline V lookup: CDR1 MNHEY, CDR2 SVGAGI. DNA of the CDR3: TGTGCCAGCCAGTTGCTACAGGGGGCGAGCGAGCAGTACTTC. It is translated as CASQLLQGASEQYF.

The genes are TRBV6-5 and TRBJ2-5; D gene unclear. The ends were cut back, 0 bases at V and 3 bases at J, with 11 bases in the middle. This CDR3 is built from 15 residues. The germline gives CDR1 MNHEY, CDR2 SVGAGI. In DNA form, the CDR3 reads TGTGCCAGCAGTTACTCGGAAAGGGCTGAAGAGACCCAGTACTTC. This gives the protein CASSYSERAEETQYF.